Following are 5 T cell receptor beta chains from one sample sequenced in a study of blood T cell repertoires in COVID-19. TCRdb keeps only in-frame clones here, not all; method: immunoSEQ multiplex PCR. In the table there are 150,000 or so clones, 70% to 90% of which are singletons. Sequenced material: peripheral blood. These receptors were taken from a man aged 35 to 55 who had recovered from COVID-19.

The chain carries TRBV24-1 and TRBJ2-1; D perhaps matches TRBD1 (6 bases). V dropped 3 bases and J dropped 4 bases, with 9 bases sitting between them. The germline V gene has CDR1 KGHDR and CDR2 SFDVKD. The CDR3 length is 14 residues. The CDR3 reads CATSDPTGYNEQFF. The CDR3 DNA reads as TGTGCCACCAGTGATCCCACAGGGTACAATGAGCAGTTCTTC.

With regard to this clone: Other DNA sequences in this specimen translate into the identical CDR3. CDR3 sequence reads: CASSLGSGPYNEQFF. DNA for the CDR3: TGTGCCAGCAGCTTAGGGAGCGGACCCTACAATGAGCAGTTCTTC. The chain combines TRBV7-2 with TRBJ2-1; D possibly corresponds to TRBD2 (5 bases). The germline gives CDR1 SGHTA, CDR2 FQGNSA. Trimming shortened V by 1 base and J by 2 bases, and 9 bases separated the two germline ends. This CDR3 is built from 15 residues.

The rearrangement links TRBV6-5 to TRBJ2-3; a weak D match, TRBD1 (6 bases). The CDR3 sequence is 16 residues long. Per the germline V gene, CDR1 is MNHEY and CDR2 is SVGAGI. V shed 4 bases and J shed 1 base, with 15 bases lying between them. The CDR3: CASSSRQVRGTDTQYF. The CDR3 DNA is TGTGCCAGCAGTTCAAGACAGGTACGGGGCACAGATACGCAGTATTTT.

V and J are TRBV4-3 and TRBJ2-7; D is possibly TRBD1 (8 bases). Germline V gene sequence: CDR1 LGHNA, CDR2 YSLEER. V was shortened by 1 base and J by 8 bases, with 21 bases between the two germline ends. This CDR3 has 16 amino acids. CDR3 sequence reads: CASSQVDREGLFKQYF. The CDR3 nucleotides are TGCGCCAGCAGCCAAGTGGACAGGGAGGGTCTTTTCAAGCAGTACTTC.

As regards this clone: Within the sample, other DNA sequences also encode this same CDR3. The chain employs TRBV27 and TRBJ2-7; unclear D gene. CDR1 is MNHEY, CDR2 SMNVEV, per germline (reference sequence). The V gene lost 3 bases and the J gene lost 3 bases, with 6 bases spanning the gap. CDR3 length equals 12 residues. The CDR3 region has the DNA TGTGCCAGCAGTTTCCGCGGCTACGAGCAGTACTTC. Amino acids: CASSFRGYEQYF.